Listed here are 21 T cell receptor beta chains from one sample, sequenced in a study of blood T cells in healthy people across ages. Together with a sample-barcoded 5' primer, a J-beta primer mix was included in a second PCR lasting about 6 to 11 cycles. TCRdb analysed the 5' RACE reads with MiXCR anew, one entry per CDR3 protein. The table has 380,000 or so distinct CDR3 sequences, about half seen once. Sequencing input: blood. These TCRs come from a man aged 55 to 70 in good health.

This clonotype was counted a single time. Mismatch with germline at one junction end may stem from a read error. The rearrangement links TRBV6-2 or TRBV6-3 to TRBJ2-5; TRBD2 agrees at 8 bases. The germline V gene encodes CDR1 MNHEY and CDR2 SVGEGT. This CDR3 comprises 15 residues. The CDR3 DNA sequence: TGTGCCAGCAGACCCATAGCGGGAATGAAGGAGACCCTGTACTTC. Amino acids: CASRPIAGMKETLYF.

The gene calls are TRBV5-1 and TRBJ2-1; possibly TRBD1 for D (5 bases). V gave up 0 bases and J gave up 9 bases, with 10 bases separating them. The CDR3 consists of 13 residues. Per the germline V gene, CDR1 is SGHRS and CDR2 is YFSETQ. The CDR3 DNA sequence: TGCGCCAGCAGCTTGGACAGGTCGGGTGAGCAGTTCTTC. This translates into CASSLDRSGEQFF.

The chain employs TRBV10-3 and TRBJ2-5; 11 positions agree with TRBD2. Germline values: CDR1 ENHRY, CDR2 SYGVKD. The CDR3 runs 17 residues. V lost 2 bases to trimming and J lost 2 bases; unmatched junction nucleotides: 7. Here the CDR3 DNA reads TGTGCCATCAGTGAGAATCTAGCGGGAGGTGGGCAAGAGACCCAGTACTTC. Amino acid sequence: CAISENLAGGGQETQYF.

This rearrangement joins TRBV29-1 to TRBJ1-4, with D tentatively TRBD1 (5 bases). V dropped 6 bases and J dropped 4 bases, with 12 bases sitting between them. Germline CDR1 and CDR2: SQVTM and ANQGSEA. CDR3 length: 13 amino acids. CDR3: CSVSGPHNEKLFF. The DNA for the CDR3 is TGCAGCGTGTCGGGACCGCATAATGAAAAACTGTTTTTT. The whole variable domain, remainder taken from reference TRBV29-1 and TRBJ1-4, is SAVISQKPSRDICQRGTSLTIQCQVDSQVTMMFWYRQQPGQSLTLIATANQGSEATYESGFVIDKFPISRPNLTFSTLTVSNMSPEDSSIYLCSVSGPHNEKLFFGSGTQLSVL.

This clonotype was recorded once. This chain links TRBV6-4 with TRBJ2-1, with D perhaps matching TRBD1 (5 bases). V shed 4 bases and J shed 2 bases, with 12 bases lying between them. This CDR3 has 15 residues. CDR1 and CDR2 from the germline V gene are MRHNA and SNTAGT. CDR3 loop: CASSVQVGPYNEQFF. The DNA of the CDR3 is TGTGCCAGCAGTGTTCAGGTGGGGCCCTACAATGAGCAGTTCTTC.

The V call is TRBV13, the J call TRBJ2-1; 8 bases fit TRBD1. The CDR3 loop spans 15 amino acids. Losses at the gene ends were 5 bases for V and 4 bases for J; bases not matched to a gene: 7. The germline V gene has CDR1 PRHDT and CDR2 FYEKMQ (reference sequence). The CDR3 reads CASSPRRQGYNEQFF. CDR3 nucleotide sequence: TGTGCCAGCAGCCCCCGCCGACAGGGGTACAATGAGCAGTTCTTC. The variable domain in full, with the rest retrieved from reference TRBV13 and TRBJ2-1, is AAGVIQSPRHLIKEKRETATLKCYPIPRHDTVYWYQQGPGQDPQFLISFYEKMQSDKGSIPDRFSAQQFSDYHSELNMSSLELGDSALYFCASSPRRQGYNEQFFGPGTRLTVL.

This clonotype was found a few times. This chain uses TRBV5-1 with TRBJ2-7, with TRBD1 matching over 7 bases. Per germline, CDR1 SGHRS and CDR2 YFSETQ. The CDR3 length is 14 residues. The trim removed 4 bases at V and 6 bases at J, leaving 10 bases unmatched. CDR3 coding DNA: TGCGCCAGCAGCGAGGGACAGCTACTCTCCGAGCAGTACTTC. Protein: CASSEGQLLSEQYF.

The rearrangement uses TRBV27 and TRBJ2-7; D tentatively reads TRBD1 or TRBD2 (6 bases each). This CDR3 has 12 residues. V lost 11 bases to trimming and J lost 2 bases, with 13 bases between them. CDR1 and CDR2 from the germline V gene are MNHEY and SMNVEV (reference sequence). CDR3: CAAGGLPYEQYF. The CDR3 nucleotides read TGTGCCGCCGGGGGCCTACCCTACGAGCAGTACTTC.

The V and J genes are TRBV30 and TRBJ2-4; D possibly matches TRBD1 or TRBD2 (5 bases each). From germline, CDR1 is GTSNPN and CDR2 SVGIG (reference sequence). CDR3 length equals 13 residues. Trimming took 0 bases from V and 12 from J, leaving 15 bases between them. The CDR3: CAWSVLGVGHQYF. DNA of the CDR3: TGTGCCTGGAGTGTACTGGGGGTGGGGCATCAGTACTTC.

The V gene is TRBV24-1, the J gene TRBJ2-5, with D possibly called TRBD1 or TRBD2 (6 bases each). This CDR3 comprises 19 residues. Germline CDR1 and CDR2: KGHDR and SFDVKD. The germline V and J ends were trimmed by 7 bases and 2 bases, with 28 bases remaining between them. The CDR3 is CATSHPGHGSGVWQETQYF. CDR3 sequence (DNA): TGTGCCACCAGCCATCCGGGACACGGGTCGGGGGTATGGCAAGAGACCCAGTACTTC.

The chain is built from TRBV9 and TRBJ2-1; the D is unclear. The CDR3 sequence is 14 residues long. Between the trimmed V and J ends, which lost 3 bases and 5 bases, there was a span of 12 bases. Germline assignment: CDR1 SGDLS and CDR2 YYNGEE. This chain's CDR3 is CASSASWRDNEQFF. As DNA, the CDR3 is TGTGCCAGCAGCGCAAGTTGGAGAGACAATGAGCAGTTCTTC.

DNA of the CDR3: TGTGCCAGTAGTACGGCTAGCCCTACAAGGACCCAGTACTTC. Translation: CASSTASPTRTQYF. This sequence joins TRBV19 and TRBJ2-5, with D possibly TRBD2 on 5 matching bases. This CDR3 is built from 14 residues. Trimming shortened V by 4 bases and J by 7 bases, and 16 bases separated the two germline ends. Per the germline V gene, CDR1 is LNHDA and CDR2 is SQIVND (reference sequence).

This clonotype has just a few counts. CDR3 in amino acids: CASSPTLIGREKLFF. For the CDR3, the DNA is TGTGCCAGCAGCCCGACCTTGATAGGGAGGGAAAAACTGTTTTTT. The chain has TRBV7-2 and TRBJ1-4; no firm D call. The CDR3 covers 15 residues. Germline V gives CDR1 SGHTA, CDR2 FQGNSA. Trimming pared 5 bases from V and 8 bases from J, leaving 18 bases between. Drawing the rest from reference TRBV7-2 and TRBJ1-4, the complete variable domain is GAGVSQSPSNKVTEKGKDVELRCDPISGHTALYWYRQSLGQGLEFLIYFQGNSAPDKSGLPSDRFSAERTGGSVSTLTIQRTQQEDSAVYLCASSPTLIGREKLFFGSGTQLSVL.

In this sample, this clonotype turned up a few times. V gene TRBV7-2 combines with J gene TRBJ2-5, with a possible D match to TRBD1 (5 bases). The CDR3 is 13 residues long. Germline values: CDR1 SGHTA, CDR2 FQGNSA. V lost 3 bases to trimming and J lost 4 bases, with 9 bases between them. In nucleotides, the CDR3 is TGTGCCAGCAGCTTGGGCAGGGCAGAGACCCAGTACTTC. It translates to CASSLGRAETQYF.

The CDR3 loop is CSARSPGQGAGTQYF. DNA of the CDR3: TGCAGTGCTAGGAGTCCGGGACAGGGGGCTGGGACGCAGTATTTT. The chain links TRBV20-1 to TRBJ2-3; 12 bases agree with TRBD1. V trimming: 3 bases; J trimming: 9 bases; junction bases outside the gene matches: 10. Germline V gene lookup returns CDR1 DFQATT and CDR2 SNEGSKA (reference sequence). The CDR3 is made up of 15 amino acids.

This rearrangement joins TRBV18 to TRBJ2-5; D not certain. V lost 1 base and J 4 bases, leaving 4 bases between the germline ends. The germline V gene encodes CDR1 KGHSH and CDR2 LQKENI. The CDR3 is 12 amino acids. CDR3 DNA: TGTGCCAGCTCACCACTAAGAGAGACCCAGTACTTC. This gives the protein CASSPLRETQYF. The full variable domain, rest sourced from reference TRBV18 and TRBJ2-5, is NAGVMQNPRHLVRRRGQEARLRCSPMKGHSHVYWYRQLPEEGLKFMVYLQKENIIDESGMPKERFSAEFPKEGPSILRIQQVVRGDSAAYFCASSPLRETQYFGPGTRLLVL.

The chain couples TRBV20-1 to TRBJ1-4; 7 nucleotides line up with TRBD1. CDR1 is DFQATT, CDR2 SNEGSKA, per germline (reference sequence). Unmatched junction bases numbered 8, after V lost 0 bases and J lost 7 bases. The CDR3 sequence is 15 residues long. The CDR3 reads CSARDVRGRAEKLFF. The CDR3 region has the DNA TGCAGTGCTAGAGATGTGAGGGGGCGCGCTGAAAAACTGTTTTTT.

The rearrangement joins TRBV10-3 to TRBJ2-5; 9 bases fit TRBD2. The CDR3 is 16 amino acids. Germline CDR1 and CDR2: ENHRY and SYGVKD. Losses at the gene ends were 2 bases for V and 5 bases for J; bases not matched to a gene: 9. This CDR3 is CAISETVRGGLETQYF. CDR3 in DNA: TGTGCCATCAGTGAGACGGTGCGGGGGGGCCTCGAGACCCAGTACTTC.

This clonotype was detected a few times. The V and J genes are TRBV7-2 and TRBJ2-3; 13 bases map to TRBD2. This CDR3 contains 17 residues. V trimming: 5 bases; J trimming: 7 bases; junction bases outside the gene matches: 12. Germline CDR1 SGHTA, CDR2 FQGNSA. The CDR3 DNA reads TGTGCCAGCAGCCCACGACTAGCGGGGGGCCCATCCTATACGCAGTATTTT. Encoded protein: CASSPRLAGGPSYTQYF.

The V call is TRBV3-1, the J call TRBJ2-3; D may correspond to TRBD1 or TRBD2 (5 bases each). The CDR3 runs 14 residues. Per germline, CDR1 LGHDT and CDR2 YNNKEL (reference sequence). V lost 1 base and J lost 10, with 15 bases in between. CDR3 coding DNA: TGTGCCAGCAGCCAAGGGGGGTCCACGGATGCGCAGTATTTT. Protein product: CASSQGGSTDAQYF.

This rearrangement joins TRBV5-1 to TRBJ2-1, with TRBD1 matching over 10 bases. Germline trimming cut 0 bases from V and 6 bases from J; bases unmatched to any gene: 6. Per the germline V gene, CDR1 is SGHRS and CDR2 is YFSETQ. This CDR3 has 16 amino acids. CDR3 protein: CASSLGGTGAFNEQFF. For the CDR3, the DNA is TGCGCCAGCAGCTTGGGCGGGACAGGGGCATTCAATGAGCAGTTCTTC.